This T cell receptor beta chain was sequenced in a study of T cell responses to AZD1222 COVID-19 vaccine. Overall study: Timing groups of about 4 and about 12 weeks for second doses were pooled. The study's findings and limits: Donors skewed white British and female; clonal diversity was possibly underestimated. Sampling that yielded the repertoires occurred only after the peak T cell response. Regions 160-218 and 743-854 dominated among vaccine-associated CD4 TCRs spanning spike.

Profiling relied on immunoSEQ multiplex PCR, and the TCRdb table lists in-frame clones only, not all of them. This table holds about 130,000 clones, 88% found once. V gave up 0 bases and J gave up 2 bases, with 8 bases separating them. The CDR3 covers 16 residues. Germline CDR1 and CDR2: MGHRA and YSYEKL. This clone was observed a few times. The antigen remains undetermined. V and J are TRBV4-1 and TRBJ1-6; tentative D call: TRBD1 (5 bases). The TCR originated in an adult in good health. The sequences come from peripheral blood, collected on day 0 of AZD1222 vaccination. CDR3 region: CASSQETTAYNSPLHF. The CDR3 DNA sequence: TGCGCCAGCAGCCAAGAGACGACAGCCTATAATTCACCCCTCCACTTT.